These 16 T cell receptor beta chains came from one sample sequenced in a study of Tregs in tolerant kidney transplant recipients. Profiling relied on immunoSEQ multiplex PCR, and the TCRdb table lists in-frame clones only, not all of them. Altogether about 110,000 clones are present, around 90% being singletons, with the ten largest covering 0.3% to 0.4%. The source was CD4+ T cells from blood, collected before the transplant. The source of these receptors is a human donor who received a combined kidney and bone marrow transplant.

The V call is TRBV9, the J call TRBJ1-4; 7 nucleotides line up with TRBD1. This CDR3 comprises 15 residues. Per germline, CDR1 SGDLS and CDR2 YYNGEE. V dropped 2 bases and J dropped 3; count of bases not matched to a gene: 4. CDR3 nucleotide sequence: TGTGCCAGCAGCGTCGACAGGGCCTCTAATGAAAAACTGTTTTTT. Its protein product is CASSVDRASNEKLFF. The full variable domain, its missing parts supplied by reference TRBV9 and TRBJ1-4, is DSGVTQTPKHLITATGQRVTLRCSPRSGDLSVYWYQQSLDQGLQFLIQYYNGEERAKGNILERFSAQQFPDLHSELNLSSLELGDSALYFCASSVDRASNEKLFFGSGTQLSVL.

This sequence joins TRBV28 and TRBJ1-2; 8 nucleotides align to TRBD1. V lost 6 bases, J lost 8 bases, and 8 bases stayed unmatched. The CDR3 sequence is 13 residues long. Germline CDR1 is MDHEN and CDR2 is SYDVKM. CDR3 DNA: TGTGCCAGCAGCGAGAACAGGGGGGTCGGCTACACCTTC. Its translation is CASSENRGVGYTF.

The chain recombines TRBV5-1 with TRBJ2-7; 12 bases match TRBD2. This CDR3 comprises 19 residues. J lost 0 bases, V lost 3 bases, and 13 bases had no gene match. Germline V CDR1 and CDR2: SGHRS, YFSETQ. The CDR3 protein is CASSYSGRTSGVFSYEQYF. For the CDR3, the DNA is TGCGCCAGCAGCTATTCGGGCAGGACTAGCGGGGTGTTCTCCTACGAGCAGTACTTC.

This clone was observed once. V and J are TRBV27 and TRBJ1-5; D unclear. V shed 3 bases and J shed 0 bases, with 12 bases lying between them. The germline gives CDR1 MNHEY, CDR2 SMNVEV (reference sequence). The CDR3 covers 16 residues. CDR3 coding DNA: TGTGCCAGCAGTTTGAAGGGAGAATATAGCAATCAGCCCCAGCATTTT. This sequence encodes CASSLKGEYSNQPQHF.

CDR3 DNA: TGCAGCGTTGAAGTGCTACAAGAGACCCAGTACTTC. It specifies CSVEVLQETQYF. V and J are TRBV29-1 and TRBJ2-5; D is ambiguous. This CDR3 contains 12 residues. Deletions cut 1 base from V and 2 bases from J, with 5 bases between. In germline, CDR1 is SQVTM, CDR2 ANQGSEA.

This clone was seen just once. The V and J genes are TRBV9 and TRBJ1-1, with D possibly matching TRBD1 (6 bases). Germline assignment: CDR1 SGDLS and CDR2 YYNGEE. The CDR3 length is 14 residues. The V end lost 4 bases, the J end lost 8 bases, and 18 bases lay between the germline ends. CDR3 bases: TGTGCCAGCAGCCCCCGACAGGATTGGCGAGAAGCTTTCTTT. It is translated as CASSPRQDWREAFF. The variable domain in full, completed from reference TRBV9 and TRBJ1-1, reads DSGVTQTPKHLITATGQRVTLRCSPRSGDLSVYWYQQSLDQGLQFLIQYYNGEERAKGNILERFSAQQFPDLHSELNLSSLELGDSALYFCASSPRQDWREAFFGQGTRLTVV.

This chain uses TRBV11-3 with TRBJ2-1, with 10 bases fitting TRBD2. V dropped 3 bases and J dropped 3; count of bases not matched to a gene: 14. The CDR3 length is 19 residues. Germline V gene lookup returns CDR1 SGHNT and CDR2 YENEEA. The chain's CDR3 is CASSFSDPLAGGGYNEQFF. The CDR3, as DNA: TGTGCCAGCAGCTTTAGCGACCCCTTAGCGGGAGGTGGCTACAATGAGCAGTTCTTC.

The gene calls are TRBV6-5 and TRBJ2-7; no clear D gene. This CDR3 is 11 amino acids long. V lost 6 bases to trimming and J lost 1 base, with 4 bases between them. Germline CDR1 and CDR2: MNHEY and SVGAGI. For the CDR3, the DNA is TGTGCCAGCAGGCGATCCTACGAGCAGTACTTC. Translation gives CASRRSYEQYF.

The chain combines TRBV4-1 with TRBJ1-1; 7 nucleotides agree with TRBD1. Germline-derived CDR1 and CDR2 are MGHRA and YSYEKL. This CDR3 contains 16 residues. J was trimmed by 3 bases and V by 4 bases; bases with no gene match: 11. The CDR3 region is CASSRAMGQQYTEAFF. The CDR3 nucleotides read TGCGCCAGCAGCCGGGCCATGGGACAGCAGTACACTGAAGCTTTCTTT.

The CDR3 spells CASSWGGSSNEKLFF. The CDR3 DNA reads TGTGCCAGCAGCTGGGGCGGCAGCTCTAATGAAAAACTGTTTTTT. The rearrangement joins TRBV5-4 to TRBJ1-4, with D maybe TRBD1 (5 bases). CDR3 length: 15 residues. V was clipped by 3 bases and J by 3 bases, with 12 bases between them. Germline-derived CDR1 and CDR2 are SGHNT and YYREEE (reference sequence).

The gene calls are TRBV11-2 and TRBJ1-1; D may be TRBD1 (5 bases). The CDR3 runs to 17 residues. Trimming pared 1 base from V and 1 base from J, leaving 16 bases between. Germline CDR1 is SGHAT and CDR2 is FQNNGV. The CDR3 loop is CASSLGGKGWGNTEAFF. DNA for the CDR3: TGTGCCAGCAGCTTAGGCGGGAAGGGGTGGGGGAACACTGAAGCTTTCTTT. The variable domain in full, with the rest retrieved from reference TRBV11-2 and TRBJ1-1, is EAGVAQSPRYKIIEKRQSVAFWCNPISGHATLYWYQQILGQGPKLLIQFQNNGVVDDSQLPKDRFSAERLKGVDSTLKIQPAKLEDSAVYLCASSLGGKGWGNTEAFFGQGTRLTVV.

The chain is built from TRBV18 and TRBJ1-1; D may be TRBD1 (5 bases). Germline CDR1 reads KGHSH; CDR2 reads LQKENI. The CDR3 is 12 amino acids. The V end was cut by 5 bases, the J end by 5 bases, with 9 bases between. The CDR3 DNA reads TGTGCCAGCTCAGCGGGGGAAACTGAAGCTTTCTTT. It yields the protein CASSAGETEAFF. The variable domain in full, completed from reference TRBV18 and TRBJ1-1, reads NAGVMQNPRHLVRRRGQEARLRCSPMKGHSHVYWYRQLPEEGLKFMVYLQKENIIDESGMPKERFSAEFPKEGPSILRIQQVVRGDSAAYFCASSAGETEAFFGQGTRLTVV.

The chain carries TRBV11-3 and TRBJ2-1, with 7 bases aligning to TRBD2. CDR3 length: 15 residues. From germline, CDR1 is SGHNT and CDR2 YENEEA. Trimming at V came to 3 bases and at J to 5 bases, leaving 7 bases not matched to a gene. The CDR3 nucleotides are TGTGCCAGCAGCTTCGCGGGGGTCGGGGACAATGAGCAGTTCTTC. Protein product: CASSFAGVGDNEQFF. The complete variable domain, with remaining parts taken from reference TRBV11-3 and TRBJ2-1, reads EAGVVQSPRYKIIEKKQPVAFWCNPISGHNTLYWYLQNLGQGPELLIRYENEEAVDDSQLPKDRFSAERLKGVDSTLKIQPAELGDSAVYLCASSFAGVGDNEQFFGPGTRLTVL.

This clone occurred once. The CDR3 is CASSRTSLTGELFF. In DNA, the CDR3 is TGCGCCAGCAGCCGGACTAGCCTCACCGGGGAGCTGTTTTTT. The rearrangement links TRBV4-1 to TRBJ2-2; 8 bases are shared with TRBD2. J gave up 4 bases and V 4 bases, and 2 bases lay outside the gene matches. The CDR3 covers 14 residues. Per germline, CDR1 MGHRA and CDR2 YSYEKL.

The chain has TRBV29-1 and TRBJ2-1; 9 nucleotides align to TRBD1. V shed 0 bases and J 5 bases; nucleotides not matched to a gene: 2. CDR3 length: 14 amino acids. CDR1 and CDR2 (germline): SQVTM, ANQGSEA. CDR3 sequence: CSVEEDRGDNEQFF. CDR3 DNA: TGCAGCGTTGAAGAGGACAGGGGAGACAATGAGCAGTTCTTC.

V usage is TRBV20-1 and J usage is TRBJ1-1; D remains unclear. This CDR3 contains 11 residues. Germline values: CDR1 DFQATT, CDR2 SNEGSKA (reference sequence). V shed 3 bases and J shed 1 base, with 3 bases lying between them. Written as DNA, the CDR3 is TGCAGTGCTAGTCAGAACACTGAAGCTTTCTTT. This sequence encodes CSASQNTEAFF.